This T cell receptor (beta chain) was sequenced for a study of T cells after yellow fever vaccination. This clonotype was picked up a small number of times. Trimming cost V 2 bases and J 5 bases, with 9 bases left between them. Per germline, CDR1 DFQATT and CDR2 SNEGSKA (reference sequence). The CDR3 consists of 12 residues. From the 5' RACE reads, TCRdb called clonotypes with MiXCR, one entry per CDR3 protein. The data hold some 350,000 distinct CDR3 sequences, with approximately 4.2% observed a single time. The starting material was PBMCs, obtained 5 days after the yellow fever booster vaccination. The TCR was taken from a young man who received the YFV17D yellow fever vaccine. This sequence joins TRBV20-1 and TRBJ1-2; D possibly corresponds to TRBD1 (5 bases). The CDR3 here is CSARSGGYGYTF. In nucleotides, the CDR3 is TGCAGTGCTAGATCGGGGGGGTATGGCTACACCTTC.